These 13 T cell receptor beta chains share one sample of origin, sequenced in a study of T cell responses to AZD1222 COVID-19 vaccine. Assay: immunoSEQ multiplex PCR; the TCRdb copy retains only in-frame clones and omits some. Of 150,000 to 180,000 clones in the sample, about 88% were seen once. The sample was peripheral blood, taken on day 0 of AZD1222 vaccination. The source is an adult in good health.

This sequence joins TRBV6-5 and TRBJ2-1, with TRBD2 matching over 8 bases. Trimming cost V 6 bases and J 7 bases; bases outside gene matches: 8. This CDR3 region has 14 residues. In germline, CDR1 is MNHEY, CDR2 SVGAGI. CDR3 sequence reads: CASRSGTSSNEQFF. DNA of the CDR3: TGTGCCAGCAGGTCCGGGACTAGTTCTAATGAGCAGTTCTTC.

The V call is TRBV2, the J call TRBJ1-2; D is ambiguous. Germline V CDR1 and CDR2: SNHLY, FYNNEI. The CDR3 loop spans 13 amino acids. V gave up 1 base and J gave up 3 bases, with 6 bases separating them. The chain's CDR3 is CASSEGGDYGYTF. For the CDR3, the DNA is TGTGCCAGCAGTGAAGGGGGTGACTATGGCTACACCTTC.

As DNA, the CDR3 is TGTGCCAGCAGCTTGGACAGGTTGGCTGAAGCTTTCTTT. It is translated as CASSLDRLAEAFF. The V call is TRBV5-6, the J call TRBJ1-1; tentative D call: TRBD1 (5 bases). The CDR3 is 13 residues long. The V and J ends lost 0 bases and 6 bases respectively, with 9 bases between them. CDR1 and CDR2 from the germline V gene are SGHDT and YYEEEE. Using reference TRBV5-6 and TRBJ1-1 for the parts outside the CDR3, the full variable domain is DAGVTQSPTHLIKTRGQQVTLRCSPKSGHDTVSWYQQALGQGPQFIFQYYEEEERQRGNFPDRFSGHQFPNYSSELNVNALLLGDSALYLCASSLDRLAEAFFGQGTRLTVV.

In DNA form, the CDR3 reads TGTGCCAGCAGCGTAGTGGGTTCGTCAGGGACTGAAGCTTTCTTT. As protein: CASSVVGSSGTEAFF. The chain combines TRBV9 with TRBJ1-1; TRBD1 is a possible D gene (5 bases). Trimming removed 0 bases from V and 5 bases from J, with 14 bases in between. This CDR3 spans 15 amino acids. The V gene's germline CDR1 is SGDLS and CDR2 YYNGEE.

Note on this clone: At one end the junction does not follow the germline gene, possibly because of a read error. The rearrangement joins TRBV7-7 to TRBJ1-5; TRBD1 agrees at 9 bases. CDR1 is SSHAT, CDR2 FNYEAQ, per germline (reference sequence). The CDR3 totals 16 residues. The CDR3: CASSLARDRGNQPQHF. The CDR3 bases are TGTGCTAGCAGCTTAGCGCGGGACAGGGGCAATCAGCCCCAGCATTTT.

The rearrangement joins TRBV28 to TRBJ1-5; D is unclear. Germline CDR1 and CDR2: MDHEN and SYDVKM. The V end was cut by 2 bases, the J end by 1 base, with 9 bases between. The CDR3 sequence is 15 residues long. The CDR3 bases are TGTGCCAGCAGTTTAAGGCTTCAGAGCAATCAGCCCCAGCATTTT. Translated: CASSLRLQSNQPQHF.

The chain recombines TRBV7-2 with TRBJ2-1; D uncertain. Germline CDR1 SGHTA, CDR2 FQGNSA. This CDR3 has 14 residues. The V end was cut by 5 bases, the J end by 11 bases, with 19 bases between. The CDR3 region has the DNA TGTGCCAGCAGCCCACGGACGGCGGCAATTCAGCAGTTCTTC. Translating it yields CASSPRTAAIQQFF.

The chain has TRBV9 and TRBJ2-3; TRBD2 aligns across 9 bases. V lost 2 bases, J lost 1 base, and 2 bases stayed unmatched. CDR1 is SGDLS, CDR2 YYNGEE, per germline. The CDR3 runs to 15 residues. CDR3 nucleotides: TGTGCCAGCAGCGTTATAGCGGGGGGCACAGATACGCAGTATTTT. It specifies CASSVIAGGTDTQYF. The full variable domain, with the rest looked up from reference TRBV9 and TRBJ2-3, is DSGVTQTPKHLITATGQRVTLRCSPRSGDLSVYWYQQSLDQGLQFLIQYYNGEERAKGNILERFSAQQFPDLHSELNLSSLELGDSALYFCASSVIAGGTDTQYFGPGTRLTVL.

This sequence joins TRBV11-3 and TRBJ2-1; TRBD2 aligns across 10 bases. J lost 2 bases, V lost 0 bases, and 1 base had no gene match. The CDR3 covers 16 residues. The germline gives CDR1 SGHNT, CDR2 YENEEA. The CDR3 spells CASSLDLAGAYNEQFF. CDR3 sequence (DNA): TGTGCCAGCAGCTTAGATCTAGCGGGGGCCTACAATGAGCAGTTCTTC.

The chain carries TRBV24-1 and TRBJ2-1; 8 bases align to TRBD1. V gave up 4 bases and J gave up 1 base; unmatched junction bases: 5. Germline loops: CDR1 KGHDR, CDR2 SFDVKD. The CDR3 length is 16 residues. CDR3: CATSDAGTGSYNEQFF. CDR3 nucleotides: TGTGCCACCAGTGACGCTGGGACAGGATCCTACAATGAGCAGTTCTTC.

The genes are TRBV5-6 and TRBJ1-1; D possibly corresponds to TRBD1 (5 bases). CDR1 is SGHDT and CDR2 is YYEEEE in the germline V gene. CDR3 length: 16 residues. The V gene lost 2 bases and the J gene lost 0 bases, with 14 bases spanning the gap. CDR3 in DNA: TGTGCCAGCAGCTTAAACCCCGGGACGGTGAACACTGAAGCTTTCTTT. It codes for CASSLNPGTVNTEAFF.

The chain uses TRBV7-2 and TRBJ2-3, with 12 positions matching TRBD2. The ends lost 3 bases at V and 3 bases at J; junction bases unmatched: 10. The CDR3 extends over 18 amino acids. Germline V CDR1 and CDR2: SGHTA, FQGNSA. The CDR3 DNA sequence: TGTGCCAGCAGCTTTCCCCCGACTAGCGGGGGTTTAACAGATACGCAGTATTTT. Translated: CASSFPPTSGGLTDTQYF. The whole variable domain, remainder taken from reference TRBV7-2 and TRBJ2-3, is GAGVSQSPSNKVTEKGKDVELRCDPISGHTALYWYRQSLGQGLEFLIYFQGNSAPDKSGLPSDRFSAERTGGSVSTLTIQRTQQEDSAVYLCASSFPPTSGGLTDTQYFGPGTRLTVL.

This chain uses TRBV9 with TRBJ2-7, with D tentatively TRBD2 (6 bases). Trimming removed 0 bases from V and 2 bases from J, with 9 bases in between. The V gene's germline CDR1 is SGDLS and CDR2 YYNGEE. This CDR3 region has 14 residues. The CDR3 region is CASSVAGGTYEQYF. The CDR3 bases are TGTGCCAGCAGCGTAGCCGGAGGGACCTACGAGCAGTACTTC.